The 3 T cell receptor beta chains given below trace back to one sample, sequenced in a study of shared clonotypes between healthy human individuals. TCRdb keeps only in-frame clones here, not all; method: immunoSEQ multiplex PCR. The sample yields about 2.2 million clones, over 85% seen once. Naive CD8 isolation took CD45RO-negative cells positively selected for CCR7 and excluded terminally differentiated effector memory CD45RA+ cells. Sample: naive CD8+ T cells from PBMCs. The receptors were gathered from a man younger than 30 in good health. Some clones in this sample may be carry-over from other donors' samples.

On this clone itself: Additional DNA sequences in this sample encode the identical CDR3. The J gene is TRBJ1-5, the V gene TRBV10-3; D unresolved. Germline-derived CDR1 and CDR2 are ENHRY and SYGVKD. V was trimmed by 3 bases and J by 1 base, leaving 4 bases between them. The CDR3 is 13 amino acids. The CDR3 region has the DNA TGTGCCATCAGTGAAGGAAGCAATCAGCCCCAGCATTTT. This translates into CAISEGSNQPQHF.

This chain uses TRBV19 with TRBJ2-7, with 15 bases matching TRBD2. Germline-derived CDR1 and CDR2 are LNHDA and SQIVND (reference sequence). The V and J ends lost 5 bases and 2 bases, in that order; junction bases with no gene match: 13. The CDR3 is made up of 19 amino acids. The CDR3 nucleotides are TGTGCCAGTAGTGTCTCCGGGACTAGCGGGAGGATTCAAACCTACGAGCAGTACTTC. This translates into CASSVSGTSGRIQTYEQYF. Using reference TRBV19 and TRBJ2-7 for the parts outside the CDR3, the full variable domain is DGGITQSPKYLFRKEGQNVTLSCEQNLNHDAMYWYRQDPGQGLRLIYYSQIVNDFQKGDIAEGYSVSREKKESFPLTVTSAQKNPTAFYLCASSVSGTSGRIQTYEQYFGPGTRLTVT.

The chain combines TRBV4-3 with TRBJ2-2, with 7 bases identical to TRBD2. Germline-derived CDR1 and CDR2 are LGHNA and YSLEER. J gave up 0 bases and V 1 base, and 2 bases lay outside the gene matches. The CDR3 extends over 16 amino acids. Here the CDR3 DNA reads TGCGCCAGCAGCCAAGTGAGCGGGGCGAACACCGGGGAGCTGTTTTTT. This encodes CASSQVSGANTGELFF.